Sequencing of this T cell receptor beta chain was carried out in a study of T cells in women clearing cervical HPV infection. Here immunoSEQ multiplex PCR was the method, and the copy in TCRdb shows in-frame clones only, minus some. In all, the sample yields about 44,000 clones. The study's findings and limits: Effector/memory and HPV-specific T cells were not isolated, and association timing is unknown. T-cell numbers per sample were unknown and may explain richness differences.

With respect to this clone: Its antigen is still unknown. The read halts 3 residues ahead of the CDR3 end, with the missing end drawn from the germline J gene.

The CDR3 sequence is 15 residues long. With 4 bases removed from V and 0 bases from J, the gap between germline ends came to 13 bases. Germline assignment: CDR1 SQVTM and CDR2 ANQGSEA. The sequencing sample was made of blood buffy coat. This clonotype was obtained from a woman between 18 and 75 years old with a cervical HPV16 infection that either progressed to CIN3+ or cleared (not recorded which). V gene TRBV29-1 combines with J gene TRBJ1-5, with D tentatively TRBD1 (6 bases). The CDR3 region is CSVALTGTSNQPQHF. CDR3 DNA (partial): TGCAGCGTTGCGCTGACAGGAACTAGCAATCAGCCC.